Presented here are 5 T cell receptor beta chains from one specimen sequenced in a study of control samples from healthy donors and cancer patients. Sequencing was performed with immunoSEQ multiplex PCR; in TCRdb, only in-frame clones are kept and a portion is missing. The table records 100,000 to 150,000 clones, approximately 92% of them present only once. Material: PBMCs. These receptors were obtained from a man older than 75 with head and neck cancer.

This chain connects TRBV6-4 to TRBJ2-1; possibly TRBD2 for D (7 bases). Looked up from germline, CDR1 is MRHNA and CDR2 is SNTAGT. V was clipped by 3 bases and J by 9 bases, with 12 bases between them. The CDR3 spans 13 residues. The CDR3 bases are TGTGCCAGCAGTGATCACAGGGAGGGTGAGCAGTTCTTC. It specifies CASSDHREGEQFF.

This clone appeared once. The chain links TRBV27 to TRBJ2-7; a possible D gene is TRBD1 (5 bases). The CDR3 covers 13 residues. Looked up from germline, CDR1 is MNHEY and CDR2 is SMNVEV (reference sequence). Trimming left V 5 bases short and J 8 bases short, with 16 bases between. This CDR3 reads CASSTRTLLKQYF. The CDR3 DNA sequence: TGTGCCAGCAGTACAAGGACATTGCTGAAGCAGTACTTC.

The CDR3 spells CASSLLADSEKLFF. In nucleotides, the CDR3 is TGTGCCAGCAGCTTGTTGGCTGATAGTGAAAAACTGTTTTTT. The chain combines TRBV5-4 with TRBJ1-4, with unresolved D. The CDR3 runs 14 residues. Germline V gene sequence: CDR1 SGHNT, CDR2 YYREEE (reference sequence). With 1 base removed from V and 7 bases from J, the gap between germline ends came to 11 bases. The full variable domain, with the rest looked up from reference TRBV5-4 and TRBJ1-4, is ETGVTQSPTHLIKTRGQQVTLRCSSQSGHNTVSWYQQALGQGPQFIFQYYREEENGRGNFPPRFSGLQFPNYSSELNVNALELDDSALYLCASSLLADSEKLFFGSGTQLSVL.

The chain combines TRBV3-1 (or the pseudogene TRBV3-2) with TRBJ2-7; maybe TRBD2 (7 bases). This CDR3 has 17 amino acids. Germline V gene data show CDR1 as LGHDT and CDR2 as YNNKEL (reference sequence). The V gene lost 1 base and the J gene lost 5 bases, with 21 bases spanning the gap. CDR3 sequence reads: CASSQVGGHAAWDEQYF. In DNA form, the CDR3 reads TGTGCCAGCAGCCAAGTGGGGGGGCACGCTGCCTGGGACGAGCAGTACTTC.

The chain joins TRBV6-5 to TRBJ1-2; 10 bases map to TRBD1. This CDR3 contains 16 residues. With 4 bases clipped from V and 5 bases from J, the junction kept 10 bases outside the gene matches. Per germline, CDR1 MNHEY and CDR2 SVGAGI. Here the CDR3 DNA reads TGTGCCAGCAGTTCACCTCGGGACAGGGGAGATTATGGCTACACCTTC. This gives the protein CASSSPRDRGDYGYTF.